This T cell receptor (beta chain) was identified during a study of vaccination and CD4 T cells after COVID-19. Across the whole study: The stimulating agents, overlapping spike peptides, came from SARS-CoV-2, HCoV-NL63, HCoV-OC43 and HCoV-229E. General observations from the study: The cohort comprised relatively few convalescent patients, and no early post-infection timepoints were analyzed. In convalescent patients, 304 of 307 vaccine-specific clones were mono-reactive for SARS-CoV-2 spike.

Germline CDR1 is ENHRY and CDR2 is SYGVKD. V lost 6 bases to trimming and J lost 7 bases; unmatched junction nucleotides: 10. The length of the CDR3 is 14 residues. This clonotype turned up a few times. The antigen is not known. Treatment of the sample: roughly nine-day PBMC culture with coronavirus spike peptide pools or control peptides (ViraFEST assay). Cultured CD4+ T-cell DNA underwent Oncomine TCR Beta short-read sequencing. Genomic DNA was isolated from CD4+ T cells that had been cultured. TCRdb redid the calling of the PCR reads with MiXCR, one entry per CDR3 protein. The sample holds about 12,000 distinct CDR3 sequences, 20% to 25% seen once.

The sample in question was CD4+ T cells from blood, cultured in vitro, obtained before SARS-CoV-2 vaccination. V usage is TRBV10-3 and J usage is TRBJ1-2; TRBD1 agrees at 8 bases. The source is a human donor who received a COVID-19 vaccine. CDR3 sequence (DNA): TGTGCCATCAGCCGGACAGGGTTTAGCTCTGGCTACACCTTC. Protein sequence: CAISRTGFSSGYTF.